This TCR beta chain was profiled in a study of T cells in narcolepsy. Study-level findings and limits: Blood of same and different patients, but not healthy controls, reportedly held recurring autoreactive clonotypes.

Produced via immunoSEQ multiplex PCR; TCRdb's table is partial and in-frame only. The sample carries tens of thousands of clones, approximately 82% recorded once. From germline, CDR1 is LGHNA and CDR2 YNFKEQ. CDR3 length: 19 amino acids. Trimming removed 0 bases from V and 5 bases from J; junction bases left unmatched: 14. For this clone: What it binds is unknown.

V gene TRBV4-2 combines with J gene TRBJ2-5, with TRBD2 matching over 11 bases. The sequence was obtained from a human donor with narcolepsy. The sample was CD45RA- memory CD4+ T cells from PBMCs. The CDR3 loop is CASSQDRTSGGPTLETQYF. For the CDR3, the DNA is TGTGCCAGCAGCCAAGATCGAACTAGCGGGGGCCCCACTCTGGAGACCCAGTACTTC.